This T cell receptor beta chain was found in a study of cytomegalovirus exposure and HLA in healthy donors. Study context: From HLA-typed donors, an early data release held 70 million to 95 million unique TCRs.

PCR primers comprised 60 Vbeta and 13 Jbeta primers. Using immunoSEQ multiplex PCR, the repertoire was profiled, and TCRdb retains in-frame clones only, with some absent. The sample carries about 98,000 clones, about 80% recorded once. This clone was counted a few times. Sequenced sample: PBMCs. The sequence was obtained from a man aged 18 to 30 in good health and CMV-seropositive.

The CDR3 sequence: CASSGPSSGGTDTQYF. CDR3 coding DNA: TGTGCCAGCAGCGGCCCATCTAGCGGGGGGACAGATACGCAGTATTTT. The genes are TRBV9 and TRBJ2-3, with TRBD2 matching over 11 bases. Germline V gene sequence: CDR1 SGDLS, CDR2 YYNGEE. Trimming cost V 3 bases and J 3 bases; bases outside gene matches: 6. The CDR3 covers 16 residues.